The 5 T cell receptor beta chains presented below share a single source sample, sequenced in a study of blood T cell repertoires in COVID-19. TCRdb keeps only in-frame clones here, not all; method: immunoSEQ multiplex PCR. The sample includes some 280,000 clones, about 91% of them seen just once. Source material: peripheral blood. These receptors all stem from a woman aged 55-70 years with acute or convalescent COVID-19.

The rearrangement links TRBV3-1 (or the pseudogene TRBV3-2) to TRBJ2-1, with a tentative D call TRBD2 (7 bases). The germline V and J ends were trimmed by 3 bases and 2 bases, with 11 bases remaining between them. The germline CDR1 and CDR2 sequences are LGHDT and YNNKEL (reference sequence). The CDR3 runs to 15 residues. CDR3 region: CASSHRRGPYNEQFF. The CDR3 DNA is TGTGCCAGCAGCCATCGGCGGGGGCCCTACAATGAGCAGTTCTTC.

V is TRBV7-2 and J is TRBJ1-5; TRBD1 matches at 10 bases. Per the germline V gene, CDR1 is SGHTA and CDR2 is FQGNSA. The CDR3 loop spans 17 amino acids. V shed 4 bases and J 1 base; nucleotides not matched to a gene: 7. The CDR3 loop is CASSSLGTGESNQPQHF. The DNA for the CDR3 is TGTGCCAGCAGCTCACTCGGGACAGGGGAGAGCAATCAGCCCCAGCATTTT.

V and J are TRBV5-6 and TRBJ1-2; D is perhaps TRBD1 (5 bases). CDR3 length equals 15 residues. V was cut by 2 bases and J by 7 bases, with 18 bases left in between. Germline lookup yields CDR1 SGHDT and CDR2 YYEEEE. The CDR3, as DNA: TGTGCCAGCAGCTTAGGGCCGGGTGGAGGGACTGGCTACACCTTC. It yields the protein CASSLGPGGGTGYTF. The whole variable domain, remainder taken from reference TRBV5-6 and TRBJ1-2, is DAGVTQSPTHLIKTRGQQVTLRCSPKSGHDTVSWYQQALGQGPQFIFQYYEEEERQRGNFPDRFSGHQFPNYSSELNVNALLLGDSALYLCASSLGPGGGTGYTFGSGTRLTVV.

The gene calls are TRBV2 and TRBJ2-5; TRBD2 might be the D (5 bases). There are 13 residues in the CDR3. The V gene lost 6 bases and the J gene lost 5 bases, with 13 bases spanning the gap. The germline CDR1 and CDR2 sequences are SNHLY and FYNNEI. Here the CDR3 DNA reads TGTGCCAGCAGGGGAGTTACTGGGGAGACCCAGTACTTC. It translates to CASRGVTGETQYF.

A word on this clone: The identical CDR3 is also encoded by other nucleotide sequences in the sample. This sequence joins TRBV28 and TRBJ1-1; no clear D gene. V lost 2 bases, J lost 0 bases, and 7 bases lay in between. Germline values: CDR1 MDHEN, CDR2 SYDVKM. This CDR3 spans 14 amino acids. CDR3 loop: CASSLTGLNTEAFF. CDR3 nucleotide sequence: TGTGCCAGCAGTTTAACGGGTTTGAACACTGAAGCTTTCTTT.